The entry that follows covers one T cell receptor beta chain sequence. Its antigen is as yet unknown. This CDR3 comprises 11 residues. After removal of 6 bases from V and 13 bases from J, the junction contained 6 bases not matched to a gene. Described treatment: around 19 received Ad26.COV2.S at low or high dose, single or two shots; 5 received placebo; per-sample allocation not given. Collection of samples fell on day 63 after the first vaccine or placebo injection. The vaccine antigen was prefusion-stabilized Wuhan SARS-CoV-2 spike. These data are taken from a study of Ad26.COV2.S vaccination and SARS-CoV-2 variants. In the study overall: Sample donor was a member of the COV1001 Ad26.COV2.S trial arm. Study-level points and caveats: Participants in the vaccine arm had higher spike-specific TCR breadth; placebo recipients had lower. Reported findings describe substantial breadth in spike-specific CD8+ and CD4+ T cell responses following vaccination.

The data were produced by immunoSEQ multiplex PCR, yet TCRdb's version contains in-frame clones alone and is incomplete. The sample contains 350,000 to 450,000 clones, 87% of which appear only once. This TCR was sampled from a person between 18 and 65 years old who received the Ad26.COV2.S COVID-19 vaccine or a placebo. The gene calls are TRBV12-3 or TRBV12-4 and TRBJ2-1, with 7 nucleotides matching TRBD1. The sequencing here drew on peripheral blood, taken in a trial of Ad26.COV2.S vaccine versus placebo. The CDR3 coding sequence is TGTGCCAGCAGGGCCGACAGGGTTCAGTTCTTC. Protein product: CASRADRVQFF.